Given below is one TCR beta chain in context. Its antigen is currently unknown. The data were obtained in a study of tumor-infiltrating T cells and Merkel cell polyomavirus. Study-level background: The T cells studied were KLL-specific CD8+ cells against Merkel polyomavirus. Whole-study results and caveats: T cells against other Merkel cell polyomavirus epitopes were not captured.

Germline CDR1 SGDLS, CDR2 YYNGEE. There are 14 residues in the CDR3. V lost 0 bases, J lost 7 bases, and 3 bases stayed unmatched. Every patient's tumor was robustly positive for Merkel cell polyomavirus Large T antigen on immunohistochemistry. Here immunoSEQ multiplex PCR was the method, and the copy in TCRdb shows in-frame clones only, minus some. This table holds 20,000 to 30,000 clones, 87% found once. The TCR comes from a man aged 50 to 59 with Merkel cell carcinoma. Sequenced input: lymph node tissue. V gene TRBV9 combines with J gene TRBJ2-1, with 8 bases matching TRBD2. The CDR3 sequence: CASSVGAGENEQFF. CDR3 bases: TGTGCCAGCAGCGTAGGAGCGGGGGAGAATGAGCAGTTCTTC.